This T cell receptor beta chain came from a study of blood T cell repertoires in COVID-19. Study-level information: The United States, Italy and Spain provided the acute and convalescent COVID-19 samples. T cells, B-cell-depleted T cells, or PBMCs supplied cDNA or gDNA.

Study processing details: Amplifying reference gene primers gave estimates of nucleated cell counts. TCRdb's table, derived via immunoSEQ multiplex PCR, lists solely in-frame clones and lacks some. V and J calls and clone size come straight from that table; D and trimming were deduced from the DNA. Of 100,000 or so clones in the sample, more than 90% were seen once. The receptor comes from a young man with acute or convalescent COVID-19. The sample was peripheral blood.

The DNA for the CDR3 is TGCGCCAGCAGCAGAGAGACCGGGACTAGTTGGTTCTTC. This translates into CASSRETGTSWFF. V gene TRBV4-1 combines with J gene TRBJ2-1, with 8 bases lining up with TRBD2. Germline values: CDR1 MGHRA, CDR2 YSYEKL. The CDR3 has 13 residues. The V gene end was trimmed by 5 bases and the J gene end by 15 bases; junction bases not matched to a gene: 12.